Shown below are 4 T cell receptor beta chains from a single sample sequenced in a study of T-cell reconstitution after alpha-beta-depleted transplantation in children. Unique molecular identifiers were built into the TCRbeta library. TCRdb re-derived calls from the PCR reads in MiXCR, one entry per CDR3 protein. In the table there are about 200,000 distinct CDR3 sequences, approximately 6.3% of which are singletons. The specimen comprised PBMCs, sampled before TCRalphabeta/CD19-depleted stem cell transplant. The receptors shown here come from a boy younger than 10 with acute lymphoblastic leukemia, due to receive a stem cell transplant.

At least ten counts were recorded for this clonotype. This sequence joins TRBV11-2 and TRBJ2-1; D gene uncertain. V gave up 6 bases and J gave up 4 bases, with 28 bases separating them. The germline gives CDR1 SGHAT, CDR2 FQNNGV. This CDR3 is built from 19 residues. CDR3 sequence reads: CASSHYPGQSGGKYNEQFF. The DNA of the CDR3 is TGTGCCAGCAGTCACTACCCTGGTCAATCGGGTGGGAAATACAATGAGCAGTTCTTC.

This clonotype was observed at least ten times. J is TRBJ2-1 and V is TRBV12-3 or TRBV12-4, with unresolved D. This CDR3 is built from 12 residues. The ends were cut back, 2 bases at V and 5 bases at J, with 4 bases in the middle. The CDR3 sequence: CASSLTDNEQFF. The CDR3 DNA reads as TGTGCCAGCAGTTTAACAGACAATGAGCAGTTCTTC.

This chain links TRBV12-3 or TRBV12-4 with TRBJ2-2; 8 nucleotides align to TRBD1. This CDR3 is 15 amino acids long. Trimming took 1 base from V and 6 from J; bases not matched to a gene: 4. This CDR3 reads CASSLGQGAAGELFF. CDR3 nucleotides: TGTGCCAGCAGTTTAGGGCAGGGGGCCGCCGGGGAGCTGTTTTTT.

Points on this clonotype: Possible read error: a much larger clone is one base away. The genes are TRBV7-9 and TRBJ1-4; the D is unclear. CDR1 is SEHNR, CDR2 FQNEAQ, per germline (reference sequence). Trimming removed 6 bases from V and 9 bases from J, with 17 bases in between. This CDR3 has 14 residues. CDR3 coding DNA: TGTGCCAGCAGTCACGAAGCTGGTATCCAAAAACTGTTTTTT. It yields the protein CASSHEAGIQKLFF.